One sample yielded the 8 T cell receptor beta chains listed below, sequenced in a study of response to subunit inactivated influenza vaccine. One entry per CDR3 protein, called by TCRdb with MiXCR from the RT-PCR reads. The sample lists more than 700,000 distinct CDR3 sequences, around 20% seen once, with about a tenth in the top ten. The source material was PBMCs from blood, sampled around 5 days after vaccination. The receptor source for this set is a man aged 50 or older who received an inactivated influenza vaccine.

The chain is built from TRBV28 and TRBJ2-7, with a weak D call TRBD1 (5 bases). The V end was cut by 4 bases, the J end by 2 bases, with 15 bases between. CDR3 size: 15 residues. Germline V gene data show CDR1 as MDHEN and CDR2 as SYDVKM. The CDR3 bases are TGTGCCAGCAGTTCCCTTCAAGGGGCGGCCTACGAGCAGTACTTC. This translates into CASSSLQGAAYEQYF.

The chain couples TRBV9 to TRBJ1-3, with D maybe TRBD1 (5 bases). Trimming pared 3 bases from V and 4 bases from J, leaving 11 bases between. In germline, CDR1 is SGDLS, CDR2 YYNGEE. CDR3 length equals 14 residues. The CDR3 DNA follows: TGTGCCAGCAGCGGGGGCTTCTCAGGAAACACCATATATTTT. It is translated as CASSGGFSGNTIYF.

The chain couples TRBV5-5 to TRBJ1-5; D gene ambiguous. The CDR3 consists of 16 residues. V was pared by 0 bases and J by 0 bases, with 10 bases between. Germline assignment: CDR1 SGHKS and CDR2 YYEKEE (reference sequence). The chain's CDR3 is CASSLGGILSNQPQHF. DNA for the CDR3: TGTGCCAGCAGCTTGGGGGGAATCCTTAGCAATCAGCCCCAGCATTTT.

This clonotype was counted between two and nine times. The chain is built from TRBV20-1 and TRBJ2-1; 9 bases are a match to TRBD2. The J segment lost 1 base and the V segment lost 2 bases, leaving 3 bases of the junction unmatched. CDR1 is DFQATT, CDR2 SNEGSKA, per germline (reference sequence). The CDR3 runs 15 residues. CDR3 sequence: CSARWGLASYNEQFF. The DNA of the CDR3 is TGCAGTGCTAGATGGGGACTAGCATCCTACAATGAGCAGTTCTTC.

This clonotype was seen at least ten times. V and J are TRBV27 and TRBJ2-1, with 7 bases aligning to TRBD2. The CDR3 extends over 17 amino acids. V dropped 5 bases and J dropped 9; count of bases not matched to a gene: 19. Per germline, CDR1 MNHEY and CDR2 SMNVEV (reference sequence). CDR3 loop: CASSRDGITRELVEQFF. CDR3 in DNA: TGTGCCAGCAGTCGGGACGGGATTACGCGGGAGTTGGTTGAGCAGTTCTTC.

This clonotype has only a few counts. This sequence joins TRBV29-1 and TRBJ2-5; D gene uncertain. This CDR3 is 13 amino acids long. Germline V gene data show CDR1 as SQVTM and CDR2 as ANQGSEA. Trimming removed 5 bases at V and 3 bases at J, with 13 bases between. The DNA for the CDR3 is TGCAGCGTTAGACCCCTCGGTAAAGAGACCCAGTACTTC. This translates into CSVRPLGKETQYF.

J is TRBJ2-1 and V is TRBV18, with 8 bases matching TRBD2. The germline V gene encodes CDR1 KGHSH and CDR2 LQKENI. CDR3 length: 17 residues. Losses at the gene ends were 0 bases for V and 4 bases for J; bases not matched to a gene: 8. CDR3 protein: CASSPPIGGGAYNEQFF. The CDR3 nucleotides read TGTGCCAGCTCACCACCGATCGGGGGGGGTGCTTACAATGAGCAGTTCTTC.

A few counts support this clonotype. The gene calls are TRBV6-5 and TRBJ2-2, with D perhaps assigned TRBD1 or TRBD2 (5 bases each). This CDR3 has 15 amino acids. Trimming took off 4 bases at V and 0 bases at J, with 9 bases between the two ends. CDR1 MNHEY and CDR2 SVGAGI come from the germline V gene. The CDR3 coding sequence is TGTGCCAGCAGTTGGGACGGAACGAACACCGGGGAGCTGTTTTTT. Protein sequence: CASSWDGTNTGELFF.